A selection of T cell receptor beta chains follows, all from one sample in a study of PD-1 blockade in classical Hodgkin lymphoma. Generated by immunoSEQ multiplex PCR, the TCRdb table keeps only in-frame clones and is missing some. The sample lists roughly 96,000 clones, 89% occurring once. This specimen was peripheral blood mononuclear cells (PBMCs), taken before the second cycle of nivolumab. These receptors all stem from a human donor with classical Hodgkin lymphoma. Both conserved end residues are part of each CDR3. D genes are given only for firm matches. Clone size is not always given. Where it is, it says once, few, many or a class for expanded clones.

d_call: TRBD1
v_call: TRBV9
j_call: TRBJ1-6
clone_size: once
cdr3_aa: CASSPSGQNNSPLHF
cdr3_nt: TGTGCCAGCAGCCCGTCGGGACAGAATAATTCACCCCTCCACTTT

d_call: NA
v_call: TRBV18
j_call: TRBJ2-5
clone_size: NA
cdr3_aa: CASSPISMETQYF
cdr3_nt: TGTGCCAGCTCGCCAATCTCCATGGAGACCCAGTACTTC

d_call: NA
v_call: TRBV21-1
j_call: TRBJ2-3
clone_size: NA
cdr3_aa: CANAGTSGRPPHTQYF
cdr3_nt: TGTGCCAACGCCGGGACTAGCGGGAGGCCCCCCCATACGCAGTATTTT

d_call: NA
v_call: TRBV2
j_call: TRBJ2-3
clone_size: once
cdr3_aa: CASSLDLISTDTQYF
cdr3_nt: TGTGCCAGCAGCTTGGATTTGATAAGCACAGATACGCAGTATTTT

d_call: NA
v_call: TRBV5-1
j_call: TRBJ2-7
clone_size: NA
cdr3_aa: CASSLARGGVEKQYF
cdr3_nt: TGCGCCAGCAGCTTGGCCCGCGGCGGGGTCGAAAAGCAGTACTTC

d_call: TRBD1
v_call: TRBV28
j_call: TRBJ1-2
clone_size: NA
cdr3_aa: CASSLVDRAYGYTF
cdr3_nt: TGTGCCAGCAGTTTAGTCGACAGGGCCTATGGCTACACCTTC

d_call: NA
v_call: TRBV28
j_call: TRBJ1-1
clone_size: NA
cdr3_aa: CASSSPGLNTEAFF
cdr3_nt: TGTGCCAGCAGTTCCCCAGGCCTGAACACTGAAGCTTTCTTT

d_call: TRBD1
v_call: TRBV2
j_call: TRBJ1-6
clone_size: NA
cdr3_aa: CASRPDRGAKNSPLHF
cdr3_nt: TGTGCCAGCAGACCCGACAGGGGGGCCAAAAATTCACCCCTCCACTTT

d_call: NA
v_call: TRBV7-8
j_call: TRBJ1-5
clone_size: few
cdr3_aa: CASRQPQHF
cdr3_nt: TGTGCCAGCAGGCAGCCCCAGCATTTT

d_call: NA
v_call: TRBV10-3
j_call: TRBJ2-5
clone_size: NA
cdr3_aa: CAIRGDTVETQYF
cdr3_nt: TGTGCCATCAGGGGGGACACCGTGGAGACCCAGTACTTC

d_call: TRBD2
v_call: TRBV15
j_call: TRBJ2-7
clone_size: NA
cdr3_aa: CATSREVLAGGRPYEQYF
cdr3_nt: TGTGCCACCAGCAGAGAGGTCTTGGCGGGGGGCCGGCCCTACGAGCAGTACTTC

d_call: NA
v_call: TRBV27
j_call: TRBJ1-5
clone_size: NA
cdr3_aa: CASSFQGLRNQPQHF
cdr3_nt: TGTGCCAGCAGTTTTCAGGGGCTCCGCAATCAGCCCCAGCATTTT

d_call: NA
v_call: TRBV19
j_call: TRBJ1-3
clone_size: NA
cdr3_aa: CASSIGGAGNTIYF
cdr3_nt: TGTGCCAGTAGTATAGGCGGAGCTGGAAACACCATATATTTT

d_call: NA
v_call: TRBV29-1
j_call: TRBJ2-3
clone_size: NA
cdr3_aa: CSGMSSTGDWTDTQYF
cdr3_nt: TGCAGCGGCATGTCCTCTACAGGGGACTGGACAGATACGCAGTATTTT

d_call: TRBD2
v_call: TRBV5-6
j_call: TRBJ2-3
clone_size: few
cdr3_aa: CASSSAGTTDTQYF
cdr3_nt: TGTGCCAGCAGCTCAGCGGGGACTACAGATACGCAGTATTTT

d_call: TRBD1
v_call: TRBV4-1
j_call: TRBJ2-6
clone_size: NA
cdr3_aa: CASSQDRGPISGANVLTF
cdr3_nt: TGCGCCAGCAGCCAGGACAGGGGGCCCATCTCTGGGGCCAACGTCCTGACTTTC

d_call: TRBD1
v_call: TRBV28
j_call: TRBJ1-2
clone_size: NA
cdr3_aa: CASRRTGGYGYTF
cdr3_nt: TGTGCCAGCAGAAGGACAGGGGGCTATGGCTACACCTTC

d_call: NA
v_call: TRBV5-1
j_call: TRBJ1-1
clone_size: NA
cdr3_aa: CASSPDTNTEAFF
cdr3_nt: TGCGCCAGCAGCCCCGACACGAACACTGAAGCTTTCTTT

d_call: NA
v_call: TRBV28
j_call: TRBJ2-7
clone_size: NA
cdr3_aa: CASSFRGTTYEQYF
cdr3_nt: TGTGCCAGCAGTTTTAGGGGGACCACCTACGAGCAGTACTTC

d_call: NA
v_call: TRBV30
j_call: TRBJ2-1
clone_size: NA
cdr3_aa: CAWTPGVISYNEQFF
cdr3_nt: TGTGCCTGGACCCCAGGAGTTATTTCCTACAATGAGCAGTTCTTC

d_call: TRBD2
v_call: TRBV27
j_call: TRBJ2-3
clone_size: NA
cdr3_aa: CASSPLKREGVTDTQYF
cdr3_nt: TGTGCCAGCAGCCCCCTTAAGCGGGAGGGAGTTACAGATACGCAGTATTTT

d_call: TRBD2
v_call: TRBV4-1
j_call: TRBJ2-7
clone_size: NA
cdr3_aa: CASSQGLGGRDYEQYF
cdr3_nt: TGCGCCAGCAGCCAAGGCCTTGGCGGGAGGGACTACGAGCAGTACTTC

d_call: TRBD2
v_call: TRBV6-1
j_call: TRBJ2-7
clone_size: NA
cdr3_aa: CASSERRGARGAYEQYF
cdr3_nt: TGTGCCAGCAGTGAAAGGCGGGGAGCGCGGGGGGCCTACGAGCAGTACTTC

d_call: NA
v_call: TRBV5-8
j_call: TRBJ1-1
clone_size: NA
cdr3_aa: CASSLYTREAFF
cdr3_nt: TGTGCCAGCAGCTTGTATACGCGGGAAGCTTTCTTT

d_call: NA
v_call: TRBV28
j_call: TRBJ2-7
clone_size: NA
cdr3_aa: CASKRTAQTYEQYF
cdr3_nt: TGTGCCAGCAAGCGGACAGCGCAGACCTACGAGCAGTACTTC

d_call: NA
v_call: TRBV11-2
j_call: TRBJ2-2
clone_size: NA
cdr3_aa: CASSGGYTGELFF
cdr3_nt: TGTGCCAGCAGCGGGGGGTACACCGGGGAGCTGTTTTTT

d_call: NA
v_call: TRBV6-6
j_call: TRBJ2-2
clone_size: NA
cdr3_aa: CASSYSKASHTGELFF
cdr3_nt: TGTGCCAGCAGTTACTCGAAGGCTAGCCACACCGGGGAGCTGTTTTTT

d_call: NA
v_call: TRBV19
j_call: TRBJ2-1
clone_size: NA
cdr3_aa: CASSIVNNEQFF
cdr3_nt: TGTGCCAGTAGTATAGTCAACAATGAGCAGTTCTTC

d_call: NA
v_call: TRBV7-8
j_call: TRBJ2-5
clone_size: NA
cdr3_aa: CASSLFGGRGPEETQYF
cdr3_nt: TGTGCCAGCAGCTTATTTGGGGGGCGGGGACCCGAAGAGACCCAGTACTTC

d_call: NA
v_call: TRBV5-6
j_call: TRBJ2-5
clone_size: NA
cdr3_aa: CASSLGLKETQYF
cdr3_nt: TGTGCCAGCAGCTTGGGACTTAAAGAGACCCAGTACTTC

d_call: TRBD2
v_call: TRBV4-2
j_call: TRBJ2-3
clone_size: NA
cdr3_aa: CASSQDRGGLAVFTDTQYF
cdr3_nt: TGTGCCAGCAGCCAAGATAGGGGAGGACTAGCGGTTTTCACAGATACGCAGTATTTT

d_call: TRBD2
v_call: TRBV6-1
j_call: TRBJ2-7
clone_size: NA
cdr3_aa: CASSEAPGGVPYEQYF
cdr3_nt: TGTGCCAGCAGTGAAGCACCGGGGGGGGTCCCCTACGAGCAGTACTTC

d_call: NA
v_call: TRBV29-1
j_call: TRBJ1-2
clone_size: NA
cdr3_aa: CSGFGGSGYTF
cdr3_nt: TGCAGCGGTTTTGGGGGCTCTGGCTACACCTTC

d_call: NA
v_call: TRBV27
j_call: TRBJ2-7
clone_size: NA
cdr3_aa: CASSPGHTNPASEEQYF
cdr3_nt: TGTGCCAGCAGTCCGGGACATACCAACCCCGCTTCGGAGGAGCAGTACTTC

d_call: NA
v_call: TRBV9
j_call: TRBJ2-5
clone_size: NA
cdr3_aa: CASSVGGGHPTQETQYF
cdr3_nt: TGTGCCAGCAGCGTAGGAGGGGGACACCCAACCCAAGAGACCCAGTACTTC

d_call: TRBD1
v_call: TRBV6-5
j_call: TRBJ1-2
clone_size: NA
cdr3_aa: CASSGQGYGYTF
cdr3_nt: TGTGCCAGCTCGGGACAGGGCTATGGCTACACCTTC

d_call: TRBD1
v_call: TRBV5-6
j_call: TRBJ2-2
clone_size: NA
cdr3_aa: CASSATLGTGPITGELFF
cdr3_nt: TGTGCCAGCAGCGCTACACTCGGGACAGGGCCGATAACCGGGGAGCTGTTTTTT

d_call: NA
v_call: TRBV11-1
j_call: TRBJ2-7
clone_size: NA
cdr3_aa: CTSSRTQGGYEQYF
cdr3_nt: TGTACCAGCAGCCGGACTCAGGGAGGCTACGAGCAGTACTTC

d_call: NA
v_call: TRBV7-9
j_call: TRBJ2-1
clone_size: NA
cdr3_aa: CASAGAVSYNEQFF
cdr3_nt: TGTGCCAGCGCGGGTGCCGTCTCCTACAATGAGCAGTTCTTC

d_call: TRBD1
v_call: TRBV15
j_call: TRBJ1-5
clone_size: NA
cdr3_aa: CATSRERTGNQPQHF
cdr3_nt: TGTGCCACCAGCAGAGAGAGGACAGGGAACCAGCCCCAGCATTTT

d_call: NA
v_call: TRBV5-1
j_call: TRBJ2-3
clone_size: NA
cdr3_aa: CASSLGFPTSTDTQYF
cdr3_nt: TGCGCCAGCAGCTTGGGGTTCCCCACTAGCACAGATACGCAGTATTTT

d_call: TRBD1
v_call: TRBV4-1
j_call: TRBJ1-1
clone_size: few
cdr3_aa: CASSQAQGGLNTEAFF
cdr3_nt: TGCGCCAGCAGCCAAGCTCAGGGGGGTTTGAACACTGAAGCTTTCTTT

d_call: NA
v_call: TRBV15
j_call: TRBJ1-3
clone_size: once
cdr3_aa: CATSERQASVSGNTIYF
cdr3_nt: TGTGCCACCAGCGAACGACAGGCCTCCGTCTCTGGAAACACCATATATTTT

d_call: NA
v_call: TRBV7-9
j_call: TRBJ2-7
clone_size: NA
cdr3_aa: CASSLERWEQYF
cdr3_nt: TGTGCCAGCAGCTTAGAGCGGTGGGAGCAGTACTTC

d_call: NA
v_call: TRBV27
j_call: TRBJ2-7
clone_size: NA
cdr3_aa: CASSLGISYEQYF
cdr3_nt: TGTGCCAGCAGTTTAGGGATCTCCTACGAGCAGTACTTC

d_call: TRBD1
v_call: TRBV7-9
j_call: TRBJ1-2
clone_size: NA
cdr3_aa: CASSYTGGSNYGYTF
cdr3_nt: TGTGCCAGCAGCTATACAGGGGGCTCTAACTATGGCTACACCTTC

d_call: NA
v_call: TRBV11-2
j_call: TRBJ1-1
clone_size: few
cdr3_aa: CASSFLGDTEAFF
cdr3_nt: TGTGCCAGCAGCTTCCTAGGCGACACTGAAGCTTTCTTT

d_call: NA
v_call: TRBV30
j_call: TRBJ2-4
clone_size: few
cdr3_aa: CAWSVQRWASQTKNIQYF
cdr3_nt: TGTGCCTGGAGTGTACAAAGGTGGGCTTCACAGACCAAAAACATTCAGTACTTC